Each of the 15 T cell receptor beta chains below was sequenced from the same sample in a study of blood T cell repertoires in COVID-19. The protocol was immunoSEQ multiplex PCR, while the TCRdb copy is restricted to in-frame clones and leaves out a portion. The sample consists of over 150,000 clones, about 85% of them appearing once. The source material was peripheral blood. These receptors were obtained from a woman aged 55 to 70 with COVID-19, enrolled during active disease.

This clone was counted once. This chain uses TRBV24-1 with TRBJ1-4, with D perhaps matching TRBD1 (6 bases). Germline V gene lookup returns CDR1 KGHDR and CDR2 SFDVKD. This CDR3 contains 14 residues. V was cut by 4 bases and J by 10 bases, with 15 bases left in between. The CDR3 here is CATSEQQGTGKLFF. The CDR3 DNA reads TGTGCCACCAGTGAACAACAGGGTACGGGAAAACTGTTTTTT.

In DNA form, the CDR3 reads TGTGCCAGCAGCGTGACTCAGGGGAGAGGAAACACCATATATTTT. Amino acids: CASSVTQGRGNTIYF. The chain uses TRBV9 and TRBJ1-3, with D possibly TRBD1 on 6 matching bases. CDR3 size: 15 residues. V lost 2 bases and J lost 4, with 13 bases in between. CDR1 SGDLS and CDR2 YYNGEE come from the germline V gene.

This clone was counted once. This sequence joins TRBV7-8 and TRBJ2-4; D may be TRBD1 (5 bases). The germline V gene has CDR1 SGHVS and CDR2 FQNEAQ. The CDR3 is made up of 13 amino acids. Trimming took off 1 base at V and 8 bases at J, with 9 bases between the two ends. The CDR3 region has the DNA TGTGCCAGCAGCTTAGGGGAAGGGGACATTCAGTACTTC. It specifies CASSLGEGDIQYF.

The V gene is TRBV24-1, the J gene TRBJ2-2; maybe TRBD1 (6 bases). Germline V lookup: CDR1 KGHDR, CDR2 SFDVKD. The CDR3 runs 15 residues. V lost 7 bases to trimming and J lost 0 bases, with 11 bases between them. The CDR3: CATRTGTSNTGELFF. Written as DNA, the CDR3 is TGTGCCACCAGGACCGGGACATCGAACACCGGGGAGCTGTTTTTT.

The rearrangement links TRBV18 to TRBJ1-1, with TRBD1 matching over 8 bases. J gave up 1 base and V 6 bases, and 7 bases lay outside the gene matches. Germline values: CDR1 KGHSH, CDR2 LQKENI. The CDR3 spans 15 residues. CDR3 region: CASSRNRGENTEAFF. CDR3 in DNA: TGTGCCAGCTCGCGAAACAGGGGGGAGAACACTGAAGCTTTCTTT. Filled out from reference TRBV18 and TRBJ1-1, the complete variable domain reads NAGVMQNPRHLVRRRGQEARLRCSPMKGHSHVYWYRQLPEEGLKFMVYLQKENIIDESGMPKERFSAEFPKEGPSILRIQQVVRGDSAAYFCASSRNRGENTEAFFGQGTRLTVV.

The chain carries TRBV5-1 and TRBJ1-1, with no clear D. Germline loops: CDR1 SGHRS, CDR2 YFSETQ. Deletions cut 0 bases from V and 1 base from J, with 7 bases between. The CDR3 length is 14 residues. CDR3 sequence: CASSLEYSNTEAFF. The CDR3 nucleotides are TGCGCCAGCAGCTTGGAATATTCGAACACTGAAGCTTTCTTT.

This clone was recorded a few times. The chain uses TRBV2 and TRBJ1-6; 7 bases agree with TRBD1. The CDR3 loop spans 14 amino acids. Germline V gene data show CDR1 as SNHLY and CDR2 as FYNNEI. V lost 7 bases to trimming and J lost 10 bases; unmatched junction nucleotides: 10. The CDR3 reads CASILQGVGSPLHF. DNA of the CDR3: TGTGCCAGCATACTTCAGGGGGTAGGGTCACCCCTCCACTTT.

This clone appeared a few times. This rearrangement joins TRBV5-6 to TRBJ2-7; D not resolved. CDR1 is SGHDT, CDR2 YYEEEE, per germline. Trimming left V 2 bases short and J 7 bases short, with 7 bases between. The CDR3 length is 11 residues. This CDR3 reads CASSFRKEQYF. DNA for the CDR3: TGTGCCAGCAGCTTCAGGAAAGAGCAGTACTTC.

This clone turned up a few times. The chain carries TRBV11-3 and TRBJ2-1, with 8 bases lining up with TRBD1. Germline trimming cut 5 bases from V and 9 bases from J; bases unmatched to any gene: 6. The CDR3 is 13 amino acids. Germline V gives CDR1 SGHNT, CDR2 YENEEA. Written as DNA, the CDR3 is TGTGCCAGCAGCAGAGTACAGGGGGGTGAGCAGTTCTTC. It is translated as CASSRVQGGEQFF.

This clone was picked up one time. The chain carries TRBV19 and TRBJ1-5, with 10 bases aligning to TRBD1. Losses at the gene ends were 4 bases for V and 5 bases for J; bases not matched to a gene: 2. The CDR3 loop spans 14 amino acids. Germline CDR1 LNHDA, CDR2 SQIVND (reference sequence). CDR3 nucleotides: TGTGCCAGTAGTACAGACAGGGGGCATCAGCCCCAGCATTTT. It encodes CASSTDRGHQPQHF.

This chain uses TRBV7-8 with TRBJ2-5, with 12 bases identical to TRBD2. Trimming at V came to 4 bases and at J to 4 bases, leaving 4 bases not matched to a gene. The CDR3 is made up of 15 amino acids. From germline, CDR1 is SGHVS and CDR2 FQNEAQ. The CDR3 region has the DNA TGTGCCAGCAGCTGGGCTAGCGGGAGGGGAGAGACCCAGTACTTC. Translating it yields CASSWASGRGETQYF.

V and J are TRBV7-3 and TRBJ2-3; D is undetermined. The CDR3 is made up of 13 amino acids. The germline V gene has CDR1 SGHTA and CDR2 FQGTGA. Trimming removed 5 bases from V and 2 bases from J, with 8 bases in between. The CDR3 DNA is TGTGCCAGCAGCCAGCAGGTCACAGATACGCAGTATTTT. It yields the protein CASSQQVTDTQYF.

This chain joins TRBV5-1 and TRBJ1-1; D gene ambiguous. There are 14 residues in the CDR3. Germline V CDR1 and CDR2: SGHRS, YFSETQ. V was cut by 2 bases and J by 0 bases, with 8 bases left in between. CDR3 sequence: CASSLRGLNTEAFF. CDR3 nucleotide sequence: TGCGCCAGCAGCTTACGGGGATTGAACACTGAAGCTTTCTTT.

The gene calls are TRBV24-1 and TRBJ2-1; no reliable D call. Germline V gives CDR1 KGHDR, CDR2 SFDVKD. The CDR3 length is 14 residues. Trimming left V 7 bases short and J 7 bases short, with 16 bases between. CDR3 bases: TGTGCCACCAGCCCCTCTTCAGCGCGTAATGAGCAGTTCTTC. Its protein is CATSPSSARNEQFF.

The V and J genes are TRBV6-1 and TRBJ2-1, with 12 bases that match TRBD1. Germline V gene data show CDR1 as MNHNS and CDR2 as SASEGT. Trimming removed 2 bases from V and 9 bases from J; junction bases left unmatched: 8. CDR3 length equals 16 residues. The CDR3 here is CASSEPGQGALSEQFF. CDR3 nucleotides: TGTGCCAGCAGTGAACCGGGACAGGGGGCTTTGAGTGAGCAGTTCTTC.